What follows are 19 T cell receptor beta chains derived from one specimen sequenced in a study of blood T cell repertoires in COVID-19. Method: immunoSEQ multiplex PCR; TCRdb's copy keeps in-frame clones and lacks some. Of approximately 90,000 clones listed, approximately 79% are singletons. Source material: peripheral blood. These receptors originate from a woman of 80 years or more with acute or convalescent COVID-19.

This clone was picked up one time. The chain employs TRBV5-1 and TRBJ1-1; TRBD1 matches 7 bases. This CDR3 contains 14 residues. The ends lost 4 bases at V and 0 bases at J; junction bases unmatched: 3. Germline assignment: CDR1 SGHRS and CDR2 YFSETQ. The CDR3 loop is CASSPGQMNTEAFF. Here the CDR3 DNA reads TGCGCCAGCAGCCCGGGACAGATGAACACTGAAGCTTTCTTT.

V gene TRBV7-8 combines with J gene TRBJ1-1; 8 bases are shared with TRBD1. V shed 6 bases and J 4 bases; nucleotides not matched to a gene: 13. Per the germline V gene, CDR1 is SGHVS and CDR2 is FQNEAQ. This CDR3 is built from 16 residues. This CDR3 is CASRLQGAASITEAFF. The CDR3 DNA reads as TGTGCCAGCAGACTTCAGGGGGCTGCAAGCATCACTGAAGCTTTCTTT.

V gene TRBV7-3 combines with J gene TRBJ2-3, with 11 bases lining up with TRBD1. With 4 bases clipped from V and 3 bases from J, the junction kept 9 bases outside the gene matches. Germline V CDR1 and CDR2: SGHTA, FQGTGA. This CDR3 spans 17 amino acids. CDR3 DNA sequence: TGTGCCAGCAGCTCGTCCCCCGGGACAGGGGGGACAGATACGCAGTATTTT. Its translation: CASSSSPGTGGTDTQYF.

The chain links TRBV30 to TRBJ1-4; 7 nucleotides line up with TRBD1. V trimming: 0 bases; J trimming: 14 bases; junction bases outside the gene matches: 9. The CDR3 is 13 residues long. Germline CDR1 reads GTSNPN; CDR2 reads SVGIG (reference sequence). This CDR3 reads CAWSVIQGSSLFF. The CDR3 nucleotides read TGTGCCTGGAGTGTCATACAGGGGAGTAGTCTGTTTTTT.

V usage is TRBV4-3 and J usage is TRBJ2-1; TRBD2 might be the D (6 bases). Trimming shortened V by 5 bases and J by 10 bases, and 15 bases separated the two germline ends. Per germline, CDR1 LGHNA and CDR2 YSLEER. This CDR3 contains 13 residues. The CDR3 region is CASSSTAAGEQFF. CDR3 coding DNA: TGCGCCAGCAGCTCTACGGCAGCGGGCGAGCAGTTCTTC.

The rearrangement links TRBV6-6 to TRBJ1-2; TRBD1 matches at 7 bases. V lost 5 bases to trimming and J lost 4 bases; unmatched junction nucleotides: 10. Germline CDR1 MNHNY, CDR2 SVGAGI (reference sequence). The CDR3 has 15 residues. The CDR3 spells CASSTGPGTAYGYTF. In nucleotides, the CDR3 is TGTGCCAGCAGTACCGGGCCCGGGACAGCCTATGGCTACACCTTC.

The chain couples TRBV19 to TRBJ2-3; D unclear. The V end lost 4 bases, the J end lost 2 bases, and 10 bases lay between the germline ends. This CDR3 contains 14 residues. Germline V gene lookup returns CDR1 LNHDA and CDR2 SQIVND (reference sequence). The CDR3 sequence: CASSRLANTDTQYF. The CDR3 nucleotides are TGTGCCAGTAGTAGACTGGCTAACACAGATACGCAGTATTTT.

The chain couples TRBV4-3 to TRBJ2-1; 12 nucleotides agree with TRBD2. This CDR3 comprises 17 residues. V was pared by 1 base and J by 7 bases, with 8 bases of the junction left unmatched. Germline CDR1 reads LGHNA; CDR2 reads YSLEER. The chain's CDR3 is CASSQGTSGASWNEQFF. CDR3 in DNA: TGCGCCAGCAGCCAAGGGACTAGCGGGGCCTCTTGGAATGAGCAGTTCTTC.

This clone was detected many times. One end of the junction fails to match germline, which may point to a read error. Other DNA sequences in the sample encode the same CDR3. V gene TRBV9 combines with J gene TRBJ2-2; 9 bases match TRBD2. Germline V CDR1 and CDR2: SGDLS, YYNGEE. The CDR3 sequence is 17 residues long. CDR3 DNA: TGTGCCCGCAGCGTCGAGGCGGGGGGGCCGTCATCCGGGGAGCTGTTTTTT. Protein sequence: CARSVEAGGPSSGELFF.

The genes are TRBV6-2 or TRBV6-3 and TRBJ1-5; no reliable D call. The CDR3 has 14 residues. Trimming took 4 bases from V and 5 from J, leaving 12 bases between them. Germline CDR1 and CDR2: MNHEY and SVGEGT. CDR3: CASSSYYPHQPQHF. In DNA, the CDR3 is TGTGCCAGCAGTTCCTACTACCCCCATCAGCCCCAGCATTTT.

This chain links TRBV18 with TRBJ1-2; 7 nucleotides line up with TRBD1. Trimming removed 3 bases from V and 6 bases from J; junction bases left unmatched: 7. Germline CDR1 KGHSH, CDR2 LQKENI. The CDR3 is made up of 14 amino acids. CDR3 residues: CASSPEKGANGYTF. CDR3 nucleotide sequence: TGTGCCAGCTCACCCGAAAAGGGGGCAAATGGCTACACCTTC.

There are a few counts of this clone. The chain links TRBV4-2 to TRBJ2-2, with D perhaps TRBD2 (5 bases). The CDR3 is 18 residues long. Germline V gene sequence: CDR1 LGHNA, CDR2 YNFKEQ. Trimming shortened V by 0 bases and J by 5 bases, and 19 bases separated the two germline ends. CDR3 sequence: CASSQDGGRFKLTGELFF. DNA of the CDR3: TGTGCCAGCAGCCAAGATGGAGGCAGGTTTAAACTAACCGGGGAGCTGTTTTTT.

The V gene is TRBV19, the J gene TRBJ1-5, with 7 nucleotides matching TRBD1. Losses at the gene ends were 6 bases for V and 5 bases for J; bases not matched to a gene: 10. This CDR3 region has 15 residues. The germline CDR1 and CDR2 sequences are LNHDA and SQIVND (reference sequence). For the CDR3, the DNA is TGTGCCAGTAGGAGACAGGGTAACCTTTATCAGCCCCAGCATTTT. This translates into CASRRQGNLYQPQHF. Supplemented by reference TRBV19 and TRBJ1-5, the full variable domain reads DGGITQSPKYLFRKEGQNVTLSCEQNLNHDAMYWYRQDPGQGLRLIYYSQIVNDFQKGDIAEGYSVSREKKESFPLTVTSAQKNPTAFYLCASRRQGNLYQPQHFGDGTRLSIL.

The chain combines TRBV9 with TRBJ2-3, with TRBD1 matching over 8 bases. Trimming cost V 4 bases and J 4 bases; bases outside gene matches: 11. CDR3 size: 16 residues. Germline V gene lookup returns CDR1 SGDLS and CDR2 YYNGEE. The CDR3 sequence is CASSPIQGAPPDTQYF. The CDR3 DNA reads TGTGCCAGCAGCCCCATTCAGGGGGCGCCCCCAGATACGCAGTATTTT.

J is TRBJ2-7 and V is TRBV30, with a tentative D call TRBD2 (6 bases). The germline CDR1 and CDR2 sequences are GTSNPN and SVGIG (reference sequence). The length of the CDR3 is 13 residues. Trimming removed 3 bases from V and 5 bases from J, with 14 bases in between. CDR3 residues: CAWRGGGGHEQYF. The CDR3 DNA follows: TGTGCCTGGAGGGGGGGTGGGGGACACGAGCAGTACTTC.

CDR3 protein: CASREPATDTQYF. CDR3 sequence (DNA): TGTGCCAGCAGAGAGCCCGCCACAGATACGCAGTATTTT. The chain combines TRBV6-5 with TRBJ2-3; D gene unclear. Trimming stripped 6 bases from V and 2 bases from J, with 9 bases between. Germline lookup yields CDR1 MNHEY and CDR2 SVGAGI. The CDR3 is 13 amino acids.

This sequence joins TRBV28 and TRBJ1-5; D gene uncertain. The CDR3 totals 15 residues. Germline values: CDR1 MDHEN, CDR2 SYDVKM. The V end lost 4 bases, the J end lost 5 bases, and 15 bases lay between the germline ends. The CDR3 region is CASSSLTEGHQPQHF. CDR3 in DNA: TGTGCCAGCAGTTCATTAACAGAAGGCCATCAGCCCCAGCATTTT. Filled out from reference TRBV28 and TRBJ1-5, the complete variable domain reads DVKVTQSSRYLVKRTGEKVFLECVQDMDHENMFWYRQDPGLGLRLIYFSYDVKMKEKGDIPEGYSVSREKKERFSLILESASTNQTSMYLCASSSLTEGHQPQHFGDGTRLSIL.

The chain recombines TRBV7-9 with TRBJ2-5; maybe TRBD1 (6 bases). Trimming took 1 base from V and 2 from J, leaving 11 bases between them. Per germline, CDR1 SEHNR and CDR2 FQNEAQ (reference sequence). The CDR3 runs 15 residues. The CDR3 reads CASSLDRVTQETQYF. In nucleotides, the CDR3 is TGTGCCAGCAGCTTAGACAGGGTCACACAAGAGACCCAGTACTTC. Complete variable domain (other parts from reference TRBV7-9 and TRBJ2-5): DTGVSQNPRHKITKRGQNVTFRCDPISEHNRLYWYRQTLGQGPEFLTYFQNEAQLEKSRLLSDRFSAERPKGSFSTLEIQRTEQGDSAMYLCASSLDRVTQETQYFGPGTRLLVL.

The chain links TRBV5-4 to TRBJ2-2, with D possibly matching TRBD2 (6 bases). Deletions cut 6 bases from V and 1 base from J, with 13 bases between. The germline V gene encodes CDR1 SGHNT and CDR2 YYREEE (reference sequence). The CDR3 sequence is 15 residues long. CDR3 loop: CASTPSGGNTGELFF. The CDR3 region has the DNA TGTGCCAGCACCCCCTCCGGGGGGAACACCGGGGAGCTGTTTTTT. Variable domain in full (rest from reference TRBV5-4 and TRBJ2-2): ETGVTQSPTHLIKTRGQQVTLRCSSQSGHNTVSWYQQALGQGPQFIFQYYREEENGRGNFPPRFSGLQFPNYSSELNVNALELDDSALYLCASTPSGGNTGELFFGEGSRLTVL.